This T cell receptor (beta chain) is drawn from a study of blood T cell repertoires in COVID-19 (dated by TCRdb to the early 2020s). Regarding the complete study: Samples covering the acute and convalescent phases of COVID-19 were provided by collaborators in the United States, Italy and Spain. The prospective study material was composed of cDNA or gDNA derived from T cells, B-cell-depleted T cells, or PBMCs. The sample metadata nearly always contained a de-identified subject ID, COVID-19 status, age in years and sex. The dataset comprised deeply sampled blood TCRbeta repertoires from subjects exposed to, actively infected with, or recovered from COVID-19. Where available, HLA class I and class II types were obtained from metadata supplied by the sample provider rather than from assay-based typing. Samples were obtained from the ongoing ImmuneRACE study (first 160 participants) and from 1,000 to 1,500 subjects provided by 6 global collaborators. The repertoires were released in a freely available public database intended as a resource for research on the immune response to SARS-CoV-2.

Taken from cysteine to phenylalanine, the CDR3 has 16 residues. The CDR3 DNA has 48 bases and is translated from base 1. The germline V gene provides CDR1 SGHTA and CDR2 FQGTGA. V is pared back by 1 base and J by 1 base, with 10 bases lying between the germline termini. The immunoSEQ Assay, a bias-controlled multiplex PCR, was used to amplify TCRbeta CDR3 regions from genomic DNA. The authors' pipeline ran thus. Nucleated cell counts per sample were estimated from amplification of reference gene primers within the assay. To quantify the absolute abundance of each unique TCRbeta CDR3 rearrangement, sequence reads were collapsed and filtered. For each sample, productive Simpson clonality was calculated as the square root of Simpson's diversity index across productive rearrangements. The source is immuneACCESS, and TCRdb retained only in-frame sequences with V and J called. Part of the clones is not carried over; for the studies checked, unresolved V genes explain less than half of this, and the remainder is unexplained. The DNA was the basis for D and trimming; V, J and clone size are from that table. Counted in this sample were 85,000 to 130,000 clones; roughly four fifths of them appeared once. The ten largest clonotypes hold about 3.3% of the sample.

Points the paper makes about the study in general: Clinical and demographic metadata were provided uncurated, with the amount varying by source and participant.

Whole blood was collected in K2EDTA tubes by collaborating institutions according to the institutions' own protocols. For TCRbeta analysis, collaborator samples were shipped as frozen whole blood, as isolated PBMCs, or as DNA extracted from either sample type. As concerns this clone: Its antigen is still unknown. Qualities for individual bases were not recorded, and no much larger clone is one base off.

The sequence was obtained from a woman of 80 years or more with active or convalescent COVID-19. Input material: peripheral blood. The sequence is built from TRBV7-3 and TRBJ2-2; the D gene identity is not certain. The DNA is TGTGCCAGCAGCTTAAATTCCTTCCTGAACACCGGGGAGCTGTTTTTT. This is translated as CASSLNSFLNTGELFF.